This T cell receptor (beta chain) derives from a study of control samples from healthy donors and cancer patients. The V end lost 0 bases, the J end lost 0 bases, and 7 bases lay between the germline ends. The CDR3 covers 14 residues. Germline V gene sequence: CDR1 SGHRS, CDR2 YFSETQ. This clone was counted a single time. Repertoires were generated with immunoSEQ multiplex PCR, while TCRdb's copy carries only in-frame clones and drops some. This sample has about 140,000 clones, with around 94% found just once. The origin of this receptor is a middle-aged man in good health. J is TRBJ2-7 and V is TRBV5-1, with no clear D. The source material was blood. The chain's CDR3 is CASSLDIFSYEQYF. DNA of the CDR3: TGCGCCAGCAGCTTGGACATATTCTCCTACGAGCAGTACTTC.